Listed below are T cell receptor beta chains from one sample, sequenced in a study of beta chain features in type 1 diabetes. Profiled with immunoSEQ multiplex PCR; TCRdb holds only in-frame clones, not every one. This table holds about 470,000 clones, about 32% found once. The source material was naive CD4+ T cells from blood. Source of these receptors: a man aged 18 to 29 in good health. CDR3s include the opening cysteine and the closing phenylalanine or tryptophan. Not all rows give a size; the values are once, few, many and, for expanded clones, a class.

V gene	clone size	J gene	CDR3 protein
TRBV7-8	NA	TRBJ2-1	CASVERVYNEQFF
TRBV19	NA	TRBJ2-1	CASSIESHNEQFF
TRBV18	NA	TRBJ2-6	CASSPGGSGANVLTF
TRBV27	NA	TRBJ2-3	CASSSSGAYTDTQYF
TRBV9	NA	TRBJ2-5	CASSVGDRGWETQYF
TRBV30	few	TRBJ2-1	CAWSVGTSGRAGNEQFF
TRBV7-2	few	TRBJ2-7	CASSSTWVGAQKQYF
TRBV29-1	NA	TRBJ2-7	CSGEEYGSYEQYF
TRBV5-4	few	TRBJ2-1	CASSLEVEEQFF
TRBV29-1	NA	TRBJ1-1	CSLAGGLGTEAFF
TRBV14	few	TRBJ2-5	CASSRRGQGVETQYF
TRBV29-1	NA	TRBJ1-2	CSVVAGNYGYTF
TRBV28	NA	TRBJ2-5	CASRPGIAGGGETQYF
TRBV4-3	NA	TRBJ2-4	CASSRARDRVNIQYF
TRBV7-2	NA	TRBJ2-5	CASSWYSGLQETQYF
TRBV9	NA	TRBJ2-7	CASSVGGQQPYEQYF
TRBV7-9	NA	TRBJ2-7	CASSLAGVNYEQYF
TRBV30	NA	TRBJ2-7	CAWGKQGTAYEQYF
TRBV2	NA	TRBJ2-7	CASTPGVYEQYF
TRBV29-1	NA	TRBJ2-3	CSGGADTQYF
TRBV5-1	few	TRBJ1-1	CASSWTGAGSGTEAFF
TRBV7-2	NA	TRBJ2-4	CASSPQTAGGTKNIQYF
TRBV29-1	NA	TRBJ2-7	CTASGVGYEQYF